This T cell receptor (beta chain) emerged from a study of blood T cells in healthy people across ages (dated by TCRdb to the mid-2010s). About the investigation overall: In model experiments, roughly one uniquely barcoded TCR beta cDNA molecule per two T cells was captured by template switching. Donors of different ages were randomly distributed across sequencing lanes to avoid experimental bias. Donors were grouped into four age groups: young (average about 15 years), middle-aged (less than 40), aged (roughly 67) and long-lived (about 89). Using deep sequencing normalized with unique cDNA molecular identifiers, the study measured how TCR beta repertoire diversity changes with age. Using the same blood draw, the study looked at two additional independent replicas of 1 million unique cDNA reads for two donors, one aged 18 to 30 and the other aged 80 or older.

Library creation used 5' RACE. The run used an Illumina HiSeq 2500. A second PCR of 7 to 11 cycles was run with a J-beta primer mix and a sample-barcoded 5' primer. A template-switch 5' adaptor carrying 12 random nucleotides introduced a unique molecular identifier onto each TCR beta cDNA molecule. Each sample yielded at least 2.5 million CDR3-containing paired-end reads. First-strand cDNA synthesis was performed from all RNA using the Mint cDNA synthesis kit, with priming by a TRBC-specific oligonucleotide. Following uracil-DNA glycosylase treatment, all cDNA underwent a first 18-cycle PCR with the universal primers M1SS and BC2_uni_R. On the authors' methods: Each sample was normalized by randomly selecting 1 million high-quality reads, each carrying a distinct molecular identifier. Instead of being binned into consensus sequences, reads with shared molecular identifiers were discarded. MiTCR, run with a Q25 quality threshold and the strictest error-elimination algorithm, handled CDR3 identification, clonotype clustering and error correction. A nonparametric unseen species model using Euler transformation provided a lower-bound estimate of total TCR beta diversity. Starting from the raw public reads, TCRdb applied fastp trimming at Q25, assembled clones with MiXCR and retained in-frame beta chains. Each entry merges the rows of one CDR3 protein and shows their most common DNA and genes. V and J calls and clone size were set by TCRdb, not the authors. For this sample there are about 1 million distinct CDR3 sequences; 45% appear just once. Jointly, the top ten make up about 20% of the sample.

Details on this clonotype: Its antigen specificity is not known. No base quality information exists; no much larger clone differs at one position.

The CDR3, cysteine through phenylalanine, is 13 amino acids long. Left in the record is the CDR3 DNA by itself, 39 bases read in frame from the first base. V is cut by 4 bases and J by 4 bases, and the space between the germline ends is 9 bases. From the germline V gene (reference sequence), CDR1 is SEHNR and CDR2 is FQNEAQ. Donors were a few dozen systemically healthy Caucasian individuals from Russia aged roughly 6 to 95 years. Around 9.9 milliliters of peripheral blood were collected from each donor into EDTA-treated Vacutainer tubes. Ficoll-Paque density-gradient centrifugation was used to isolate PBMCs, with at least 7 million per sample. Trizol reagent was used to extract total RNA from PBMCs, with at least 6 micrograms per sample. Naive CD45RAhigh/CD27high T cell percentages were measured by flow cytometry on a PBMC aliquot from every donor. Here is what the overall study found, with its caveats: Compared with the aged group, the long-lived group had more naive CD4+ T cells, fewer expanded clones and increased TCR diversity, suggesting age selection. Observed TCR beta diversity per million T cells fell roughly linearly with age, and a significant reduction was already apparent by age roughly 40. Total diversity estimates from one million sequenced T cells were considered lower bounds and underestimates. Since profiling was done on bulk unsorted PBMCs, naive and antigen-experienced compartments could not be conclusively compared. Because donor CMV infection status was unknown, age-related changes in expanded clonotypes were potentially confounded. Observed TCR beta diversity correlated strongly with the percentage of naive T cells measured by flow cytometry.

The sequence joins TRBV7-9 to TRBJ2-3; the D segment might be TRBD1 or TRBD2, since each matches 5 bases. This receptor was identified in a woman aged 60-75 years in good health. Sequencing was done on a sample of blood. This receptor carries the CDR3 CASSWGSSDTQYF. In nucleotide form, the sequence is TGTGCCAGCAGCTGGGGGTCGTCAGATACGCAGTATTTT.